These 8 T cell receptor beta chains were sequenced from one sample in a study of T cells in narcolepsy. Sequenced by immunoSEQ multiplex PCR; TCRdb stores in-frame clones only, minus some. The sample holds more than 30,000 clones, less than 90% seen once. Sequenced input: memory (CD45RA-) CD4+ T cells from blood. These TCRs come from a human donor in good health.

This chain uses TRBV13 with TRBJ2-3; no clear D gene. The CDR3 has 15 residues. CDR1 and CDR2 (germline): PRHDT, FYEKMQ (reference sequence). Trimming took off 2 bases at V and 0 bases at J, with 9 bases between the two ends. The CDR3 DNA sequence: TGTGCCAGCAGCTTAAAGGGCTTCAGCACAGATACGCAGTATTTT. Encoded protein: CASSLKGFSTDTQYF.

This clone was found a few times. V usage is TRBV28 and J usage is TRBJ1-5; D is undetermined. This CDR3 contains 14 residues. The germline V gene has CDR1 MDHEN and CDR2 SYDVKM. Deletions cut 3 bases from V and 5 bases from J, with 11 bases between. CDR3 nucleotides: TGTGCCAGCAGTTTGGAACACCCACATCAGCCCCAGCATTTT. It yields the protein CASSLEHPHQPQHF.

The chain couples TRBV19 to TRBJ2-5, with unresolved D. The CDR3 is made up of 13 amino acids. Trimming shortened V by 4 bases and J by 4 bases, and 10 bases separated the two germline ends. From germline, CDR1 is LNHDA and CDR2 SQIVND (reference sequence). The CDR3 region has the DNA TGTGCCAGTAGTACCGGACGGATAGAGACCCAGTACTTC. Residues: CASSTGRIETQYF.

The chain joins TRBV27 to TRBJ1-1; D is perhaps TRBD1 (5 bases). In germline, CDR1 is MNHEY, CDR2 SMNVEV (reference sequence). CDR3 length equals 14 residues. Trimming stripped 8 bases from V and 1 base from J, with 14 bases between. Here the CDR3 DNA reads TGTGCCAGCGGAGCCGGGGGGAAGAACACTGAAGCTTTCTTT. Amino acid sequence: CASGAGGKNTEAFF.

The chain links TRBV5-4 to TRBJ1-1; a weak D match, TRBD1 (6 bases). With 4 bases removed from V and 5 bases from J, the gap between germline ends came to 12 bases. CDR1 and CDR2 from the germline V gene are SGHNT and YYREEE (reference sequence). The length of the CDR3 is 13 residues. The CDR3 here is CASSQQGGTEAFF. CDR3 nucleotide sequence: TGTGCCAGCAGCCAACAGGGAGGGACTGAAGCTTTCTTT.

This clone was seen only once. The chain couples TRBV14 to TRBJ1-5, with no clear D. Trimming shortened V by 1 base and J by 3 bases, and 4 bases separated the two germline ends. Per germline, CDR1 SGHDN and CDR2 FVKESK. The CDR3 contains 13 residues. CDR3 amino acids: CASSQGYNQPQHF. The DNA for the CDR3 is TGTGCCAGCAGCCAAGGGTACAATCAGCCCCAGCATTTT.

This chain uses TRBV7-2 with TRBJ2-7; 9 positions match TRBD1. Losses at the gene ends were 0 bases for V and 1 base for J; bases not matched to a gene: 10. The CDR3 is made up of 18 amino acids. From germline, CDR1 is SGHTA and CDR2 FQGNSA. This CDR3 reads CASSLASGTGSRSYEQYV. CDR3 DNA: TGTGCCAGCAGCTTAGCGTCGGGGACAGGGTCGAGGTCCTACGAGCAGTACGTC.

This clone was seen a few times. V usage is TRBV7-9 and J usage is TRBJ2-7, with 8 bases identical to TRBD2. This CDR3 contains 16 residues. Trimming at V came to 5 bases and at J to 3 bases, leaving 12 bases not matched to a gene. Germline CDR1 and CDR2: SEHNR and FQNEAQ (reference sequence). CDR3 DNA sequence: TGTGCCAGCAGCGACGAGGCGGGGGGCGGATACTACGAGCAGTACGTC. This sequence encodes CASSDEAGGGYYEQYV.